This T cell receptor beta chain was retrieved from a study of CD8 T cells in Susac syndrome. CDR1 is SNHLY, CDR2 FYNNEI, per germline. The V segment lost 7 bases and the J segment 7 bases; nucleotides outside the gene matches: 10. The CDR3 contains 15 residues. About 0.45 to 1 ug RNA was reverse transcribed with random hexamers. TCRdb itself ran the immunoSEQ multiplex PCR reads through MiXCR, one entry per CDR3 protein. This table has around 190,000 distinct CDR3 sequences, roughly 94% appearing once. The sequence came from a human donor with Susac syndrome. The specimen sequenced was CD4+ T cells from PBMCs. This chain uses TRBV2 with TRBJ2-2; TRBD2 matches 9 bases. DNA of the CDR3: TGTGCCAGCATCGGCGCGGGGGGGCCGGACGGGGAGCTGTTTTTT. Translating gives CASIGAGGPDGELFF.